This TCR beta chain was captured by sequencing in a study of blood T cell repertoires in COVID-19. About the study: Both acute and convalescent COVID-19 samples were obtained from the United States, Italy and Spain. Sources were T cells, B-cell-depleted T cells, or PBMCs; the material itself was cDNA or gDNA.

Trimming took 2 bases from V and 4 from J, leaving 14 bases between them. This CDR3 has 15 residues. Germline loops: CDR1 LNHDA, CDR2 SQIVND (reference sequence). Original processing notes: Reference gene primer amplification yielded estimated nucleated cell counts. Clones were read by immunoSEQ multiplex PCR, and TCRdb kept only the in-frame ones, dropping some. Clone size and V and J calls were adopted from that table, with D and trimming inferred from the DNA. The sample records over 600,000 clones, about nine tenths being singletons. The sample consisted of peripheral blood. This sequence joins TRBV19 and TRBJ1-1, with D possibly being TRBD1 (6 bases). This clonotype originated in a woman younger than 35 with acute or convalescent COVID-19. This CDR3 reads CASSILGGGSTEAFF. Written as DNA, the CDR3 is TGTGCCAGTAGTATATTAGGGGGTGGGAGCACTGAAGCTTTCTTT.